Detailed here is one T cell receptor beta chain. This clonotype was counted only a few times. Its antigen specificity is not known. The record has no base qualities; no much larger clone is one base away. The sample comes from a study of T cells in Graves' hyperthyroidism and ophthalmopathy (dated by TCRdb to the late 2010s). About the study as a whole: Peripheral blood samples were taken at initial diagnosis, before any treatment was given. TCR Vbeta CDR3 sequencing of approximately 140 peripheral blood samples (approximately 44 ophthalmopathy, some 75 hyperthyroidism and around 17 progressor patients) is reported in the paper. The roughly 90 discovery patients were divided at random into training and test sets in a 7:3 ratio. Following sampling, methimazole starting at 30 mg daily was given to hyperthyroidism patients, and high-dose intravenous methylprednisolone was given to ophthalmopathy patients. A discovery cohort of roughly 96 patients, approximately 45 with Graves' ophthalmopathy and 55 to 60 with stable Graves' hyperthyroidism, was used to find distinguishing TCR V-J signatures. The study also compared thyroid tissue and blood T-cell repertoires from 5 to 7 Graves' hyperthyroidism patients. Whether ophthalmopathy could be predicted prospectively was tested in an independent validation cohort made up of fewer than 20 hyperthyroidism patients plus 17 patients who later progressed to ophthalmopathy.

In the ophthalmopathy patients, disease was moderately to severely active, with a Clinical Activity Score of 3 or more, a NOSPECS grade of 4 or more, and a duration of less than 3 months. Exclusion was applied to patients with uncontrolled infections, other autoimmune diseases, pregnancy or lactation. Diagnoses were established on the basis of clinical symptoms, serum thyroxine and TRAb, thyroid ultrasound, and orbital computed tomography. PBMCs were separated from 7.5 to 10 ml of fresh peripheral blood using Ficoll-Paque density gradient centrifugation. Total RNA was extracted with Trizol reagent, and quality was checked on an Agilent 2100 Bioanalyzer. The cysteine opens and the phenylalanine closes a CDR3 of 16 amino acids. Here the CDR3 DNA is all that survives: 48 bases in frame from base 1. CDR1 is given as MGHRA and CDR2 as YSYEKL, both from the germline V gene. The germline V and J ends show losses of 1 base and 7 bases respectively, and no gene match explains 6 bases of the junction.

What the study reported, not specific to this receptor: In validation, progression to ophthalmopathy was predicted by the model with almost 71% sensitivity and around 76% specificity, a median of roughly 6.4 months before onset. A model built on a 13 V-J signature distinguished ophthalmopathy from stable hyperthyroidism, reaching roughly 88% sensitivity and under 84% specificity in cross-validation and 80%/75% in testing. Blood samples also contained most of the expanded thyroid clonotypes (frequency above 0.001), which suggests that blood repertoires may reflect thyroid immune responses. No statistical method was used to fix the sample size in advance, and group allocation was not hidden from the investigators.

The TCR beta CDR3 regions were amplified from the RNA transcripts. The TCR CDR3 was subjected to a first round of RT-PCR using the HTBI primer set and the Qiagen OneStep RT-PCR kit. The libraries were constructed in a second round of multiplex PCR and then size-selected and purified. The libraries were sequenced on an Illumina HiSeq2000 using paired-end 100 bp reads. The study's own analysis went as follows. SOAPnuke was used to process the raw data, removing reads that contained adapters or uncalled bases, had a mean Phred below 15, or lacked an exact match to the constant primer or identifier. COPE v1.2.5 was used to merge high-quality paired reads, and clonotypes were defined as unique nucleotide sequences. MiTCR v1.1 was used to align the clonotypes against IMGT TRBV, TRBD and TRBJ reference segments. The analysis included only V-J combinations with a frequency above 0.0001, which together covered approximately 99% of the repertoires. The TCS score was defined as the ratio of F50 (clonal expansion) to E x V (chaos), calculated using BLOSUM62-based TCRdist between CDR3 peptides within each V-J. Welch's t-statistics and random forest reduced several hundred V-J features to under 15, which were used in a naive Bayes classifier (R e1071). Using fastp trimming at Q25 and MiXCR clonotype assembly, TCRdb reanalyzed the public sequencing data and kept in-frame beta chains. Rows are unified per CDR3 protein, each entry keeping the most common DNA and genes. The V and J calls follow TCRdb's processing rather than the paper's. The sample table records 550,000 to 600,000 distinct CDR3 sequences; approximately 14% of these occur just once. Roughly 6.9% of the sample rests with the top ten.

Specimen: blood. Recombination joined TRBV4-1 with TRBJ1-6; TRBD1 aligns with 8 central bases. The source is a woman aged 18-29 years with Graves' ophthalmopathy. The DNA reads as follows: TGCGCCAGCAGCCAAGCGCACCGGGACAGGAATTCACCCCTCCACTTT. Its translation is CASSQAHRDRNSPLHF.